Described below is a single T cell receptor (beta chain) sequence and its context. V was pared by 4 bases and J by 4 bases, with 3 bases of the junction left unmatched. CDR3 length: 13 amino acids. From germline, CDR1 is SQVTM and CDR2 ANQGSEA. This sample is drawn from a study of blood T cell repertoires in COVID-19. The overall study: Some COVID-19 samples were acute and others convalescent; all came from the United States, Italy and Spain. The analysed material was cDNA or gDNA that came from T cells, B-cell-depleted T cells, or PBMCs.

Clones were read by immunoSEQ multiplex PCR, and TCRdb kept only the in-frame ones, dropping some. This table holds some 68,000 clones, 88% found once. The J gene is TRBJ1-2, the V gene TRBV29-1; 10 nucleotides align to TRBD1. The material sequenced was peripheral blood. The sequence was obtained from a human donor in a cohort sampled during active COVID-19. CDR3 DNA sequence: TGCAGCGTTGTGGGGGACAGGGGCTATGGCTACACCTTC. This encodes CSVVGDRGYGYTF.